This TCR beta chain was captured by sequencing in a study of T cells in Graves' hyperthyroidism and ophthalmopathy. This clonotype occurred many times. There were TCR beta CDR3 regions amplified from RNA transcripts. HTBI primers drove first-round RT-PCR of the TCR CDR3. MiXCR, run by TCRdb on the multiplex PCR reads, gives a single entry per CDR3 protein. The sample has some 440,000 distinct CDR3 sequences, about 15% seen once. The CDR3 is made up of 14 amino acids. In germline, CDR1 is LNHDA, CDR2 SQIVND (reference sequence). Trimming stripped 3 bases from V and 6 bases from J, with 12 bases between.

The origin of this receptor is a young woman with Graves' hyperthyroidism. The sample was blood. The V call is TRBV19, the J call TRBJ2-1; maybe TRBD2 (5 bases). The CDR3 spells CASSILGSSNEQFF. The CDR3, as DNA: TGTGCCAGTAGTATTCTGGGGAGCAGCAATGAGCAGTTCTTC.